This T cell receptor (beta chain) was found in a study of control samples from healthy donors and cancer patients (dated by TCRdb to about 2020). Of note for this clone: Its recognized antigen is unknown. No base qualities exist here, and no much larger clone lies one base off it.

The protocol used for the library was the immunoSEQ multiplex PCR assay. Sourced from immuneACCESS, this table was stored by TCRdb with only in-frame sequences that have V and J called. A share of the clones is absent; for the studies checked, an unresolved V gene accounts for under half, and the remainder has no known explanation. In this sample the table shows tens of thousands of clones, around 92% of which occur a single time. 12% of the sample is held by the ten biggest clonotypes. The CDR3 numbers 13 residues from cysteine through phenylalanine. The sequence is cut down to CDR3 DNA, 39 bases in frame from base 1. Based on the germline V gene, the CDR1 and CDR2 sequences are SGDLS and YYNGEE. V loses 3 bases of germline sequence and J loses 10 bases, and the interval between the two ends is 14 bases.

The sequence links TRBV9 to TRBJ1-3; tentative D gene TRBD1, with 5 bases matching. Material: PBMCs. The TCR comes from a middle-aged man with lung cancer. The DNA sequence is given as TGTGCCAGCAGCGCGGGGGACGGAACGACCATATATTTT. It encodes CASSAGDGTTIYF.